This T cell receptor (beta chain) was identified in a study of identical twins. General observations from the study: Beta clonotypes that were abundant in cord blood contained fewer insertions, a pattern absent from memory repertoires.

The germline V gene encodes CDR1 SGHKS and CDR2 YYEKEE (reference sequence). This CDR3 is built from 15 residues. The V gene end was trimmed by 4 bases and the J gene end by 2 bases; junction bases not matched to a gene: 8. In this sample, this clonotype turned up a few times. The target antigen is unknown. TCRdb redid the calling of the 5' RACE reads with MiXCR, one entry per CDR3 protein. Here the sample spans 700,000 or so distinct CDR3 sequences, 8.6% being singletons. This same sample was also part of a study on yellow fever vaccine responses in identical twins.

The sequencing input was PBMCs. V and J are TRBV5-5 and TRBJ2-5, with 7 nucleotides matching TRBD2. This receptor was obtained from a woman aged 18-35 years in good health. CDR3 coding DNA: TGTGCCAGCAGCACCCCTACCGGGGGGCAAGAGACCCAGTACTTC. This codes for CASSTPTGGQETQYF.